These 2 T cell receptor beta chains were all obtained from the same sample, sequenced in a study of identical twins. From the 5' RACE reads, TCRdb called clonotypes with MiXCR, one entry per CDR3 protein. The table includes some 460,000 distinct CDR3 sequences, 13% to 15% detected once. The same specimen was also included in a second study, on yellow fever vaccine responses in identical twins.

Sequences were obtained from CD4+ T cells sorted from blood. Receptor source: a woman aged 18-29 years in good health.

V is TRBV6-1 and J is TRBJ2-2; D possibly corresponds to TRBD2 (5 bases). Germline CDR1 MNHNS, CDR2 SASEGT. There are 14 residues in the CDR3. CDR3 in DNA: TGTGCGGGAAGGGCCCTACTAGGCCCCGGGGAGCTGTTTTTT. Its translation: CAGRALLGPGELFF.

The chain carries TRBV20-1 and TRBJ2-7; D may be TRBD2 (6 bases). The length of the CDR3 is 14 residues. The germline CDR1 and CDR2 sequences are DFQATT and SNEGSKA (reference sequence). Trimming cost V 0 bases and J 1 base, with 10 bases left between them. The CDR3 reads CSARDVGGSYEQYF. In nucleotides, the CDR3 is TGCAGTGCTAGAGATGTGGGGGGATCCTACGAGCAGTACTTC.